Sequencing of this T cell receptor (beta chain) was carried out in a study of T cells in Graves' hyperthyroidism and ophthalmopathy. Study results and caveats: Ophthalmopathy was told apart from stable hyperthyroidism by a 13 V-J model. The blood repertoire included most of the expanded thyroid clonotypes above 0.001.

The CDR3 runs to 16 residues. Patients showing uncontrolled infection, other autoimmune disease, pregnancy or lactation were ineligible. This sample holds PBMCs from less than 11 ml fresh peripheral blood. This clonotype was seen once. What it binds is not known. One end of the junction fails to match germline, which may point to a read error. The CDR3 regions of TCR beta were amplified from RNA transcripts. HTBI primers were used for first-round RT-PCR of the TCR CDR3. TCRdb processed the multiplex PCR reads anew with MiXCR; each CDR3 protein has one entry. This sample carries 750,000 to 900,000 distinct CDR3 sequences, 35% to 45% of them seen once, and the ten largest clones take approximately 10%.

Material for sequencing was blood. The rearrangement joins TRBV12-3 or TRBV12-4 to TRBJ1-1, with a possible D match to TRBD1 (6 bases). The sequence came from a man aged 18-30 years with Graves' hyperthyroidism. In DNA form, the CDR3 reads TGTGCCAGCAGTTTAGCCTCAGGGGACTGGGATACTGAAGCCTTCTTT. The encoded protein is CASSLASGDWDTEAFF.